The 21 T cell receptor beta chains presented below share a single source sample, sequenced in a study of Graves' ophthalmopathy and Graves' hyperthyroidism. RNA transcripts were the template, and TCR beta CDR3 regions were amplified from them. After a first-round RT-PCR with HTBI primers, a second-round multiplex PCR was run. TCRdb analysed the multiplex PCR reads with MiXCR anew, one entry per CDR3 protein. The table includes roughly 700,000 distinct CDR3 sequences, around 40% detected once. The sequencing sample was made of peripheral blood. These receptors all come from an adult man with Graves' ophthalmopathy.

To note about this clonotype: At one end, the junction sequence differs from germline, possibly due to a read error. CDR3 protein: CASSSSPGTGFPKPQHF. CDR3 nucleotides: TGTGCCAGCAGTTCTAGTCCCGGGACAGGGTTCCCTAAGCCCCAGCATTTT. This chain joins TRBV24-1 and TRBJ1-5; 9 bases map to TRBD1. Germline assignment: CDR1 KGHDR and CDR2 SFDVKD. This CDR3 has 17 residues.

CDR3 region: CASSRGGLYEQYF. Written as DNA, the CDR3 is TGTGCCAGCAGCCGAGGGGGCCTCTACGAGCAGTACTTC. The J gene is TRBJ2-7, the V gene TRBV11-2; 7 nucleotides agree with TRBD1. The CDR3 contains 13 residues. The germline gives CDR1 SGHAT, CDR2 FQNNGV. V lost 5 bases, J lost 3 bases, and 4 bases stayed unmatched.

CDR3 nucleotides: TGTGCCAGCAGCCGAAGCCAAGGGGCCTACGAGCAGTACTTC. Translation: CASSRSQGAYEQYF. The V call is TRBV25-1, the J call TRBJ2-7; tentatively, D is TRBD1 (5 bases). CDR1 is MGHDK and CDR2 is SYGVNS in the germline V gene. Trimming pared 6 bases from V and 2 bases from J, leaving 14 bases between. This CDR3 has 14 amino acids.

The J gene is TRBJ1-1, the V gene TRBV2, with D unresolved. This CDR3 region has 15 residues. Trimming took off 11 bases at V and 2 bases at J, with 21 bases between the two ends. The germline V gene encodes CDR1 SNHLY and CDR2 FYNNEI. CDR3 DNA sequence: TGTGCCTGGAGTCGAGTGCACACAATAAACACTGAAGCTTTCTTT. Protein product: CAWSRVHTINTEAFF. Looking up the rest from reference TRBV2 and TRBJ1-1 gives the full variable domain: EPEVTQTPSHQVTQMGQEVILRCVPISNHLYFYWYRQILGQKVEFLVSFYNNEISEKSEIFDDQFSVERPDGSNFTLKIRSTKLEDSAMYFCAWSRVHTINTEAFFGQGTRLTVV.

The chain links TRBV25-1 to TRBJ1-6; no reliable D call. The germline CDR1 and CDR2 sequences are MGHDK and SYGVNS. The CDR3 loop spans 16 amino acids. V was trimmed by 5 bases and J by 10 bases, leaving 21 bases between them. The CDR3 reads CASSYTAPSRRSPLHF. The DNA of the CDR3 is TGTGCCAGCAGTTATACGGCTCCCAGCCGGAGGTCACCCCTCCACTTT.

The V and J genes are TRBV29-1 and TRBJ1-1; 9 bases line up with TRBD1. The germline gives CDR1 SQVTM, CDR2 ANQGSEA. Unmatched junction bases numbered 11, after V lost 6 bases and J lost 12 bases. The CDR3 loop spans 12 amino acids. CDR3: CSVHDRGEFSFF. Written as DNA, the CDR3 is TGCAGCGTCCACGACAGGGGGGAGTTTTCTTTCTTT. The full variable domain, with the rest looked up from reference TRBV29-1 and TRBJ1-1, is SAVISQKPSRDICQRGTSLTIQCQVDSQVTMMFWYRQQPGQSLTLIATANQGSEATYESGFVIDKFPISRPNLTFSTLTVSNMSPEDSSIYLCSVHDRGEFSFFGQGTRLTVV.

This clonotype has only a few counts. This rearrangement joins TRBV5-1 to TRBJ1-4; no firm D call. Germline assignment: CDR1 SGHRS and CDR2 YFSETQ. The CDR3 loop spans 15 amino acids. Trimming removed 6 bases at V and 0 bases at J, with 12 bases between. The CDR3 is CASTFSGSTNEKLFF. The CDR3 DNA reads as TGCGCCAGCACGTTTAGTGGCTCAACTAATGAAAAACTGTTTTTT.

The chain is built from TRBV7-2 and TRBJ1-1; 7 positions match TRBD1. The germline CDR1 and CDR2 sequences are SGHTA and FQGNSA. The CDR3 runs to 17 residues. The junction had 19 bases not matched to a gene; V was cut back by 6 bases and J by 6 bases. The CDR3 reads CASRLQGTDSFFSEAFF. The CDR3 region has the DNA TGTGCCAGCAGGCTACAGGGGACGGACAGTTTTTTCTCTGAAGCTTTCTTT.

J is TRBJ2-7 and V is TRBV10-3, with D perhaps TRBD1 (5 bases). This CDR3 contains 10 residues. V dropped 4 bases and J dropped 7 bases, with 5 bases sitting between them. Germline lookup yields CDR1 ENHRY and CDR2 SYGVKD. CDR3 sequence (DNA): TGTGCCATCAGTGCAGGGGAGCAGTACTTC. Its translation: CAISAGEQYF.

This clonotype has ten or more counts. The chain employs TRBV10-1 and TRBJ2-7; 7 bases are a match to TRBD1. This CDR3 comprises 16 residues. Losses at the gene ends were 6 bases for V and 0 bases for J; bases not matched to a gene: 11. Germline V lookup: CDR1 WNHNN, CDR2 SYGVQD (reference sequence). CDR3 nucleotides: TGCGCCAGCAGCGGAGCCGGACAGGATAGCTCCTACGAGCAGTACTTC. It is translated as CASSGAGQDSSYEQYF.

In regard to this clonotype: A junction end diverges from the germline sequence, so it may reflect a read error. The chain has TRBV10-3 and TRBJ2-6; no clear D gene. The CDR3 is 19 residues long. CDR1 is ENHRY and CDR2 is SYGVKD in the germline V gene. The CDR3 coding sequence is TGTGCCAGCAGTGAATGGCCCTATACCATGGCCTCTGGGGCCAACGTCCTGACTTTC. Encoded protein: CASSEWPYTMASGANVLTF.

V and J are TRBV2 and TRBJ1-1; D is ambiguous. The germline V gene encodes CDR1 SNHLY and CDR2 FYNNEI. The CDR3 has 16 amino acids. Trimming left V 5 bases short and J 3 bases short, with 19 bases between. The CDR3 coding sequence is TGTGCCAGCAGTTTAGCGTCCGCAGGTGGAGACACTGAAGCTTTCTTT. Residues: CASSLASAGGDTEAFF.

This clonotype showed up many times. The chain couples TRBV7-2 to TRBJ2-7; D may be TRBD2 (6 bases). The CDR3 runs to 14 residues. CDR1 is SGHTA and CDR2 is FQGNSA in the germline V gene. Trimming took 6 bases from V and 2 from J, leaving 14 bases between them. CDR3 DNA sequence: TGTGCCAGCAGTTTAAGGGACTCAGCCTACGAGCAGTACTTC. It is translated as CASSLRDSAYEQYF.

This clonotype was recorded many times. Here the CDR3 reads CASSKDRASPLHF. The DNA of the CDR3 is TGTGCCAGCAGTAAGGACAGGGCTTCACCCCTCCACTTT. This chain connects TRBV2 to TRBJ1-6; TRBD1 aligns across 8 bases. The junction had 3 bases not matched to a gene; V was cut back by 5 bases and J by 9 bases. CDR1 and CDR2 from the germline V gene are SNHLY and FYNNEI. The CDR3 is 13 residues long. The variable domain in full, completed from reference TRBV2 and TRBJ1-6, reads EPEVTQTPSHQVTQMGQEVILRCVPISNHLYFYWYRQILGQKVEFLVSFYNNEISEKSEIFDDQFSVERPDGSNFTLKIRSTKLEDSAMYFCASSKDRASPLHFGNGTRLTVT.

This clonotype was observed a handful of times. This rearrangement joins TRBV20-1 to TRBJ2-5, with a tentative D call TRBD2 (6 bases). Per germline, CDR1 DFQATT and CDR2 SNEGSKA (reference sequence). V was pared by 5 bases and J by 5 bases, with 21 bases between. There are 15 residues in the CDR3. As DNA, the CDR3 is TGCAGTGCTGCCCGCCTTAGCGGATCCGTCGAGACCCAGTACTTC. Translated: CSAARLSGSVETQYF.

The rearrangement joins TRBV20-1 to TRBJ2-7, with 7 bases identical to TRBD1. V lost 5 bases and J lost 3; bases outside the gene matches: 10. CDR1 is DFQATT and CDR2 is SNEGSKA in the germline V gene (reference sequence). This CDR3 is built from 14 residues. CDR3 protein: CSAGANRGDYEQYF. CDR3 bases: TGCAGTGCTGGGGCTAACAGGGGTGACTACGAGCAGTACTTC.

This clonotype was seen at least ten times. V usage is TRBV20-1 and J usage is TRBJ1-2; TRBD1 agrees at 7 bases. J gave up 4 bases and V 2 bases, and 4 bases lay outside the gene matches. CDR1 is DFQATT, CDR2 SNEGSKA, per germline (reference sequence). The CDR3 has 13 amino acids. CDR3 coding DNA: TGCAGTGCTAGATCGCGGGACAGCTATGGCTACACCTTC. Translation: CSARSRDSYGYTF.

The CDR3 coding sequence is TGCAGCGTTACCCTCAATCCCTACGAGCAGTACTTC. It yields the protein CSVTLNPYEQYF. This rearrangement joins TRBV29-1 to TRBJ2-7, with D unresolved. The germline gives CDR1 SQVTM, CDR2 ANQGSEA. The CDR3 has 12 residues. Between the trimmed V and J ends, which lost 5 bases and 2 bases, there was a span of 10 bases.

The chain carries TRBV11-2 and TRBJ2-1, with no clear D. V gave up 6 bases and J gave up 0 bases, with 12 bases separating them. The CDR3 spans 15 residues. Germline V gene lookup returns CDR1 SGHAT and CDR2 FQNNGV. The CDR3 DNA reads TGTGCCAGCAGTCCCGGACGGAGCTCCTACAATGAGCAGTTCTTC. Its protein product is CASSPGRSSYNEQFF.

The chain has TRBV25-1 and TRBJ2-6, with a possible D match to TRBD1 (6 bases). This CDR3 has 17 residues. CDR1 and CDR2 from the germline V gene are MGHDK and SYGVNS. Deletions cut 7 bases from V and 0 bases from J, with 16 bases between. The CDR3 loop reads CASTPGHGSSGANVLTF. The CDR3 DNA reads as TGTGCCAGCACCCCGGGACACGGGTCCTCTGGGGCCAACGTCCTGACTTTC. The complete variable domain, with remaining parts taken from reference TRBV25-1 and TRBJ2-6, reads EADIYQTPRYLVIGTGKKITLECSQTMGHDKMYWYQQDPGMELHLIHYSYGVNSTEKGDLSSESTVSRIRTEHFPLTLESARPSHTSQYLCASTPGHGSSGANVLTFGAGSRLTVL.

This clonotype was detected only a few times. The chain joins TRBV10-3 to TRBJ1-1, with a weak D call TRBD1 (6 bases). The CDR3 runs to 14 residues. Trimming removed 10 bases from V and 3 bases from J, with 18 bases in between. The germline gives CDR1 ENHRY, CDR2 SYGVKD. Here the CDR3 reads CASRYRARDTEAFF. The DNA for the CDR3 is TGTGCCAGCAGGTACAGGGCAAGGGACACTGAAGCTTTCTTT.